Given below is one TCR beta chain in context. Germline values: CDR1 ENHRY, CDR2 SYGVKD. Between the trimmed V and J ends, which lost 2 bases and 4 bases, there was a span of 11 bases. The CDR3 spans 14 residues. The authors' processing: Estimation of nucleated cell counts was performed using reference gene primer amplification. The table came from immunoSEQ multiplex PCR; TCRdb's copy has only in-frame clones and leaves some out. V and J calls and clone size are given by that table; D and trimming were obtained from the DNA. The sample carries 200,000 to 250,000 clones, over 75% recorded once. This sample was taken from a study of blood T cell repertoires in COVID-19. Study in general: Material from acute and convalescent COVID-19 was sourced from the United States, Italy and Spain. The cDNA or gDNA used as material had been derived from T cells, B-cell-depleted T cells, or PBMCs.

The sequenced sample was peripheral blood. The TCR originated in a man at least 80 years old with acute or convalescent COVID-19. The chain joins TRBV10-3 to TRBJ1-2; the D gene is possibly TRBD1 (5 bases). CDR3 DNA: TGTGCCATCAGTGAGCAGACAGAAAGCTATGGCTACACCTTC. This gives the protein CAISEQTESYGYTF.